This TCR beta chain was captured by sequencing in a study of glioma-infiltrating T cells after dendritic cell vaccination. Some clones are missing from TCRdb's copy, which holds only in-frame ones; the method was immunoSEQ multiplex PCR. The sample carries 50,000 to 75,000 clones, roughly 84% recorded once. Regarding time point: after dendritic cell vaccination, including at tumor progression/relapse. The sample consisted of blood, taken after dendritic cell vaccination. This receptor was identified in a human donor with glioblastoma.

CDR3 region: CASSGTGGGIPQHF. CDR3 nucleotide sequence: TGTGCCAGCAGTGGGACAGGGGGTGGCATCCCCCAGCATTTT. The chain couples TRBV6-1 to TRBJ1-5; 10 nucleotides match TRBD1. Trimming at V came to 4 bases and at J to 10 bases, leaving 7 bases not matched to a gene. From germline, CDR1 is MNHNS and CDR2 SASEGT. The CDR3 has 14 residues.